The source of this T cell receptor (beta chain) is a study of blood T cells in healthy people across ages. Study-wide context: Roughly one uniquely barcoded beta molecule per two T cells was captured.

Comments on this clonotype: Antigen: not known.

Whole-study results and caveats: Donor CMV status was unknown, possibly confounding expanded clonotype changes. Leaving the PBMCs unsorted stopped any conclusive comparison of naive versus antigen-experienced cells. Long-lived donors had more naive CD4+ cells and higher diversity than aged donors.

Germline CDR1 is LGHNA and CDR2 is YSLEER. V shed 0 bases, J shed 8 bases, and the junction held 10 bases outside the gene matches. The CDR3 length is 17 residues. Next came a second PCR, run for about 6 to 12 cycles, which used a sample-barcoded 5' primer along with a J-beta primer mix. Each CDR3 protein gets one entry after TCRdb re-called the 5' RACE reads with MiXCR. The profile shows approximately 800,000 distinct CDR3 sequences, 58% of them singletons. The J gene is TRBJ2-1, the V gene TRBV4-3; 10 bases fit TRBD2. Source material: blood. The receptor was derived from a man aged 25-45 years in good health. The CDR3 reads CASSQEGPSGSGYEQFF. For the CDR3, the DNA is TGCGCCAGCAGCCAAGAAGGGCCTAGCGGGAGTGGATATGAGCAGTTCTTC.